The source of this T cell receptor (beta chain) is a study of cytomegalovirus exposure and HLA in healthy donors. A single count supports this clone. What it recognizes is unknown. The PCR contained 60 Vbeta and 13 Jbeta primers. The repertoire was sequenced with immunoSEQ multiplex PCR; TCRdb's copy has only in-frame clones and lacks some. The sample holds 150,000 to 200,000 clones, over 60% seen once. Overall study results and limits: Earlier findings revealed that most TCR beta V segments proved productive either about 90% or about 30% of the time. Association of a missense DCLRE1C variant with TCR beta V- and J-gene trimming was reported in a later analysis. The presence/absence work took it that sequencing depth was about the same across donors. Some V segments (TRBV6-2 and TRBV6-3 among them) were excluded as indistinguishable.

J was trimmed by 6 bases and V by 5 bases; bases with no gene match: 6. Germline V CDR1 and CDR2: SGHTA, FQGTGA. This CDR3 is 14 amino acids long. The sequencing sample was made of PBMCs. V is TRBV7-3 and J is TRBJ2-3, with TRBD1 identical over 9 bases. This clonotype was obtained from a man aged 18 to 29 in good health and CMV-seronegative. CDR3 bases: TGTGCCAGCAGCAACACAGGGGGCCCGGATACGCAGTATTTT. Amino acids: CASSNTGGPDTQYF.